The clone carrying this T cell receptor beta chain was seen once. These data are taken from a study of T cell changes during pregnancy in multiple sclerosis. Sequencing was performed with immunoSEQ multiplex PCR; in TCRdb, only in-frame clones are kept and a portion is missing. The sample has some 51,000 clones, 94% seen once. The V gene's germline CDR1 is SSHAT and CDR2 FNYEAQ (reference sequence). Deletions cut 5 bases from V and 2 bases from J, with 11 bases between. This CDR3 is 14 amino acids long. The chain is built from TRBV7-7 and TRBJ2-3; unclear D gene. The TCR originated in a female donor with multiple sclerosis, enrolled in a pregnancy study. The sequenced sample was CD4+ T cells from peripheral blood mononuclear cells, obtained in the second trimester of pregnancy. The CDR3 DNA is TGTGCCAGCAGCCAGACTTCATTCACAGATACGCAGTATTTT. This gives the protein CASSQTSFTDTQYF.